The 14 T cell receptor beta chains presented below share a single source sample, sequenced in a study of molecular identifiers for immune sequencing clone quantification. Using its own MiXCR run on the PCR reads, TCRdb lists one record per CDR3 protein. Of some 580,000 distinct CDR3 sequences in the sample, about 25% were seen once. The source material was naive CD8+ T cells from blood, with Jurkat cell RNA spiked in. The subset is: FACS-sorted CD8+CD4-CCR7+CD45RA+ naive T cells. The receptors originated from a human donor in good health. Some libraries in this study had Jurkat cell RNA spiked in.

Only a few counts were recorded for this clonotype. The V call is TRBV3-1, the J call TRBJ2-7; D is ambiguous. V was pared by 0 bases and J by 3 bases, with 12 bases between. The length of the CDR3 is 15 residues. Germline CDR1 and CDR2: LGHDT and YNNKEL (reference sequence). In DNA form, the CDR3 reads TGTGCCAGCAGCCAAGAAAGGGTGGGTAGCTACGAGCAGTACTTC. It encodes CASSQERVGSYEQYF.

This clonotype was found a few times. This rearrangement joins TRBV19 to TRBJ2-1, with D possibly TRBD1 on 5 matching bases. V lost 3 bases, J lost 2 bases, and 8 bases lay in between. Germline-derived CDR1 and CDR2 are LNHDA and SQIVND (reference sequence). The CDR3 runs to 14 residues. The CDR3 DNA reads as TGTGCCAGTAGTATCTCGACAGCCTACAATGAGCAGTTCTTC. As protein: CASSISTAYNEQFF.

This clonotype has a count of ten or more. Here the CDR3 DNA reads TGCGCCAGCAGCCAAGATATGGCAGGGCACGACCTCTCCTACGAGCAGTACTTC. This sequence encodes CASSQDMAGHDLSYEQYF. The chain is built from TRBV4-1 and TRBJ2-7, with D perhaps matching TRBD1 (5 bases). Looked up from germline, CDR1 is MGHRA and CDR2 is YSYEKL. Deletions cut 0 bases from V and 0 bases from J, with 18 bases between. The length of the CDR3 is 18 residues.

This clonotype appeared many times. This chain links TRBV27 with TRBJ2-5; D remains ambiguous. The germline CDR1 and CDR2 sequences are MNHEY and SMNVEV (reference sequence). CDR3 size: 14 residues. Trimming shortened V by 6 bases and J by 0 bases, and 11 bases separated the two germline ends. Here the CDR3 reads CASRTLAYQETQYF. The CDR3 DNA reads as TGTGCCAGCAGGACCTTGGCGTACCAAGAGACCCAGTACTTC.

The V and J genes are TRBV6-6 and TRBJ2-1; D is possibly TRBD1 (5 bases). Trimming removed 6 bases at V and 6 bases at J, with 12 bases between. CDR3 length: 13 residues. Germline lookup yields CDR1 MNHNY and CDR2 SVGAGI (reference sequence). The CDR3 DNA reads as TGTGCCAGCAGCGTAGGGGTGGGCAATGAGCAGTTCTTC. Translation: CASSVGVGNEQFF.

The chain uses TRBV12-3 or TRBV12-4 and TRBJ2-5, with 7 bases fitting TRBD1. V was pared by 6 bases and J by 5 bases, with 6 bases of the junction left unmatched. The CDR3 is 13 amino acids. This CDR3 reads CASRTGMEETQYF. DNA for the CDR3: TGTGCCAGCAGGACAGGGATGGAGGAGACCCAGTACTTC.

Regarding this clonotype: It may be a read error: a sequence one base away is much more abundant. CDR3 in DNA: TGTGCCAGCAGCCGACGGACGGATCGGGGAGCCGGGCAGTACTTC. As protein: CASSRRTDRGAGQYF. The V call is TRBV7-6, the J call TRBJ2-7, with D perhaps TRBD2 (5 bases). V was cut by 5 bases and J by 9 bases, with 23 bases left in between. CDR1 is SGHVS and CDR2 is FNYEAQ in the germline V gene. The CDR3 runs to 15 residues.

The sample holds many counts of this clonotype. The chain employs TRBV7-8 and TRBJ2-1, with D tentatively TRBD2 (5 bases). V lost 2 bases and J lost 7, with 15 bases in between. The CDR3 is 15 residues long. Germline V gives CDR1 SGHVS, CDR2 FQNEAQ. The CDR3 sequence: CASSLTGILGNEQFF. CDR3 coding DNA: TGTGCCAGCAGCTTAACCGGGATCCTGGGGAATGAGCAGTTCTTC.

The V gene is TRBV15, the J gene TRBJ2-2; D ambiguous. This CDR3 has 12 amino acids. Trimming pared 9 bases from V and 3 bases from J, leaving 8 bases between. CDR1 is LNHNV, CDR2 YYDKDF, per germline (reference sequence). The CDR3 nucleotides are TGTGCCACATCCTACGACACCGGGGAGCTGTTTTTT. Translated: CATSYDTGELFF.

The chain combines TRBV12-3 or TRBV12-4 with TRBJ2-4; 9 bases map to TRBD1. CDR3 length equals 15 residues. The J segment lost 3 bases and the V segment lost 4 bases, leaving 4 bases of the junction unmatched. CDR3 residues: CASSSTGGFKNIQYF. Here the CDR3 DNA reads TGTGCCAGCAGTTCGACAGGGGGTTTCAAAAACATTCAGTACTTC.

This chain connects TRBV6-6 to TRBJ1-2, with 7 nucleotides matching TRBD1. The length of the CDR3 is 14 residues. V lost 5 bases and J lost 9; bases outside the gene matches: 12. Germline values: CDR1 MNHNY, CDR2 SVGAGI (reference sequence). The CDR3 reads CASSPQGESYRYTF. The CDR3 nucleotides are TGTGCCAGCAGTCCCCAGGGGGAGTCATATCGCTACACCTTC.

This clonotype was seen at least ten times. The V gene is TRBV7-6, the J gene TRBJ2-7; 9 bases line up with TRBD1. Germline CDR1 is SGHVS and CDR2 is FNYEAQ. V gave up 4 bases and J gave up 4 bases; unmatched junction bases: 8. The CDR3 length is 15 residues. CDR3 residues: CASSSGQGLEYEQYF. The CDR3 coding sequence is TGTGCCAGCAGCTCGGGACAGGGATTAGAGTACGAGCAGTACTTC.

The chain joins TRBV27 to TRBJ2-7, with D possibly TRBD2 on 6 matching bases. V shed 7 bases and J shed 4 bases, with 14 bases lying between them. Germline lookup yields CDR1 MNHEY and CDR2 SMNVEV (reference sequence). CDR3 size: 13 residues. CDR3 coding DNA: TGTGCCAGCAAGGGGACTTGGGGTTACGAGCAGTACTTC. It specifies CASKGTWGYEQYF.

In this sample, this clonotype turned up many times. V usage is TRBV6-5 and J usage is TRBJ1-2; 9 bases are shared with TRBD1. CDR3 size: 14 residues. The V gene end was trimmed by 4 bases and the J gene end by 6 bases; junction bases not matched to a gene: 6. Looked up from germline, CDR1 is MNHEY and CDR2 is SVGAGI. The DNA for the CDR3 is TGTGCCAGCAGTTCCGACAGGGGGTCGAATGGCTACACCTTC. Translating gives CASSSDRGSNGYTF.